This T cell receptor (beta chain) was retrieved from a study of T cell responses to AZD1222 COVID-19 vaccine. The method was immunoSEQ multiplex PCR; TCRdb's version includes in-frame clones alone and lacks a portion of them. The data show approximately 60,000 clones, roughly 80% seen once. About this clone itself: What it recognizes is unknown.

Study findings and constraints: Sampling that yielded the repertoires occurred only after the peak T cell response. CD4 TCRs associated with vaccination spanned spike, dominating at 160-218 and 743-854. Females outnumbered males among donors, who were mostly white British; clonal diversity was possibly underestimated.

With 1 base clipped from V and 1 base from J, the junction kept 7 bases outside the gene matches. CDR3 length: 17 amino acids. The V gene's germline CDR1 is SGHNT and CDR2 YENEEA. The J gene is TRBJ2-5, the V gene TRBV11-3, with 9 positions matching TRBD2. This material consisted of peripheral blood, taken on day 0 of AZD1222 vaccination. The origin of this receptor is an adult in good health. The CDR3 region is CASSLGLLAGSQETQYF. In DNA form, the CDR3 reads TGTGCCAGCAGCTTAGGGCTCCTAGCGGGGAGCCAAGAGACCCAGTACTTC. Based on the CDR3 plus reference TRBV11-3 and TRBJ2-5, the full variable domain is EAGVVQSPRYKIIEKKQPVAFWCNPISGHNTLYWYLQNLGQGPELLIRYENEEAVDDSQLPKDRFSAERLKGVDSTLKIQPAELGDSAVYLCASSLGLLAGSQETQYFGPGTRLLVL.